This entry lists 13 T cell receptor beta chains sequenced from one sample in a study of PD-L1 blockade in urothelial cancer (dated by TCRdb to 2015 to 2018). Library preparation used the immunoSEQ multiplex PCR assay. The table comes from immuneACCESS by way of TCRdb, which keeps in-frame sequences with V and J called. Part of the clones is missing from these tables; in studies checked, under half for an unresolved V gene and the rest for unknown reasons. Within this sample are fewer than 95,000 clones, with roughly 84% of them counted one time only. Roughly 2% of the sample is in the top ten clones. This specimen's time point label, interpreted: pretreatment peripheral blood. The sequencing here drew on PBMCs, taken around atezolizumab (anti-PD-L1) treatment. These receptors were collected from a man between 60 and 75 years old with urothelial cancer.

The chain employs TRBV28 and TRBJ2-3, with 9 bases fitting TRBD2. The length of the CDR3 is 14 residues. Germline V gene lookup returns CDR1 MDHEN and CDR2 SYDVKM. J was trimmed by 3 bases and V by 10 bases; bases with no gene match: 8. The CDR3 loop reads CATGGGRGTDTQYF. The CDR3 DNA reads TGTGCCACAGGCGGCGGGAGGGGAACAGATACGCAGTATTTT.

The chain employs TRBV5-1 and TRBJ2-2; the match to TRBD2 covers 10 bases. The CDR3 is 14 residues long. After removal of 4 bases from V and 7 bases from J, the junction contained 4 bases not matched to a gene. CDR1 SGHRS and CDR2 YFSETQ come from the germline V gene. In DNA form, the CDR3 reads TGCGCCAGCAGCGAGCTAGCGGGAGTCGGGGAGCTGTTTTTT. The encoded protein is CASSELAGVGELFF.

A single count supports this clone. The V and J genes are TRBV25-1 and TRBJ2-1; 10 bases are a match to TRBD2. The CDR3 covers 10 residues. The germline gives CDR1 MGHDK, CDR2 SYGVNS. The CDR3 region is CGAGGDEQFF. DNA of the CDR3: TGTGGAGCGGGGGGGGATGAGCAGTTCTTC.

This clone was seen only once. V and J are TRBV19 and TRBJ1-2; TRBD1 agrees at 10 bases. Germline V gives CDR1 LNHDA, CDR2 SQIVND (reference sequence). This CDR3 is 16 amino acids long. V dropped 5 bases and J dropped 4; count of bases not matched to a gene: 10. Here the CDR3 DNA reads TGTGCCAGTAGTTATCCGGGACAGGGGAGCAGCTATGGCTACACCTTC. It codes for CASSYPGQGSSYGYTF.

V gene TRBV6-4 combines with J gene TRBJ2-1, with D unclear. There are 13 residues in the CDR3. V lost 0 bases to trimming and J lost 4 bases, with 4 bases between them. The germline V gene has CDR1 MRHNA and CDR2 SNTAGT. The CDR3 DNA is TGTGCCAGCAGTGACTCAGCTTACAATGAGCAGTTCTTC. Residues: CASSDSAYNEQFF.

The chain combines TRBV11-3 with TRBJ2-7; D is perhaps TRBD1 (5 bases). Germline assignment: CDR1 SGHNT and CDR2 YENEEA. V shed 6 bases and J shed 0 bases, with 12 bases lying between them. The CDR3 consists of 14 residues. The CDR3 DNA reads TGTGCCAGCAGTCAGGGAAGGAGCTCCTACGAGCAGTACTTC. Translated, it gives CASSQGRSSYEQYF.

V is TRBV20-1 and J is TRBJ2-3; D gene ambiguous. This CDR3 is 11 amino acids long. The germline V gene encodes CDR1 DFQATT and CDR2 SNEGSKA (reference sequence). V was shortened by 3 bases and J by 13 bases, with 14 bases between the two germline ends. The CDR3 nucleotides are TGCAGTGCTAGGCTGGCCCGTGAGGAGTATTTT. Its translation: CSARLAREEYF.

The rearrangement joins TRBV11-2 to TRBJ2-7; 7 positions agree with TRBD1. Per germline, CDR1 SGHAT and CDR2 FQNNGV. Germline trimming cut 6 bases from V and 5 bases from J; bases unmatched to any gene: 19. The CDR3 extends over 17 amino acids. The DNA for the CDR3 is TGTGCCAGCAGGCCAGGGGGTCTCGGGCTAGGGAACCACGAGCAGTACTTC. Its protein is CASRPGGLGLGNHEQYF.

This rearrangement joins TRBV6-1 to TRBJ1-1; tentatively, D is TRBD1 (6 bases). The CDR3 sequence is 12 residues long. The V gene's germline CDR1 is MNHNS and CDR2 SASEGT. V was shortened by 2 bases and J by 5 bases, with 6 bases between the two germline ends. CDR3 nucleotide sequence: TGTGCCAGCAGTGAAAGGGGGACTGAAGCTTTCTTT. This encodes CASSERGTEAFF.

The CDR3 protein is CATLGTSGSYNEQFF. As DNA, the CDR3 is TGTGCCACCCTAGGGACTAGCGGGAGCTACAATGAGCAGTTCTTC. The chain links TRBV28 to TRBJ2-1; 14 nucleotides agree with TRBD2. The ends lost 10 bases at V and 3 bases at J; junction bases unmatched: 5. Germline lookup yields CDR1 MDHEN and CDR2 SYDVKM. This CDR3 is 15 amino acids long. Combining the CDR3 with reference TRBV28 and TRBJ2-1 gives the whole variable domain DVKVTQSSRYLVKRTGEKVFLECVQDMDHENMFWYRQDPGLGLRLIYFSYDVKMKEKGDIPEGYSVSREKKERFSLILESASTNQTSMYLCATLGTSGSYNEQFFGPGTRLTVL.

The chain's CDR3 is CAAGPQGNQPQHF. CDR3 coding DNA: TGTGCCGCGGGCCCCCAGGGCAATCAGCCCCAGCATTTT. V gene TRBV30 combines with J gene TRBJ1-5; D is unclear. V was pared by 8 bases and J by 2 bases, with 13 bases between. The CDR3 runs 13 residues. Germline V CDR1 and CDR2: GTSNPN, SVGIG (reference sequence).

The chain joins TRBV25-1 to TRBJ1-1; 7 bases are a match to TRBD1. The CDR3 length is 14 residues. Germline CDR1 reads MGHDK; CDR2 reads SYGVNS. The V and J ends lost 5 bases and 1 base, in that order; junction bases with no gene match: 4. The CDR3 DNA reads as TGTGCCAGCAGTTTTTCAGGGGGGAACACTGAAGCTTTCTTT. Its translation is CASSFSGGNTEAFF.

This chain uses TRBV5-1 with TRBJ2-5; TRBD1 agrees at 7 bases. V lost 4 bases and J lost 0; bases outside the gene matches: 9. The CDR3 extends over 16 amino acids. Germline V gene sequence: CDR1 SGHRS, CDR2 YFSETQ. The CDR3 loop is CASSPGLTGYQETQYF. The DNA of the CDR3 is TGCGCCAGCAGCCCTGGACTGACAGGGTACCAAGAGACCCAGTACTTC.